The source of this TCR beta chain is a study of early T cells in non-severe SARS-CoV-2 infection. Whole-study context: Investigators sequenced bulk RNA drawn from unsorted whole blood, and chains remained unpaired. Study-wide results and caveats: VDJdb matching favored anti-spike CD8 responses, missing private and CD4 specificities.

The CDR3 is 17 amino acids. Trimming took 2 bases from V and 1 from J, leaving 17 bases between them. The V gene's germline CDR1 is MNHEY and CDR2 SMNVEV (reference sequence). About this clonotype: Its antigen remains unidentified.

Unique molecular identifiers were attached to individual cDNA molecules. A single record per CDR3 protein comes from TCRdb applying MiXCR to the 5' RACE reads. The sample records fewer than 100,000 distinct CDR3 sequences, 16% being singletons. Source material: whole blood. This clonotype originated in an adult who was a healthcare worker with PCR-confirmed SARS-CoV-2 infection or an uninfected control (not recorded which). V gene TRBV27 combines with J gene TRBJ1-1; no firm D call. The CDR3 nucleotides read TGTGCCAGCAGTTTACTTGCCCCGATGTCATGGAACACTGAAGCTTTCTTT. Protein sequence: CASSLLAPMSWNTEAFF.